The next 26 T cell receptor beta chains were all read from a single sample in a study of T cells in localized non-small cell lung cancer. Libraries were prepared by immunoSEQ multiplex PCR; TCRdb keeps only in-frame clonotypes and omits some of them. Among approximately 2,200 clones listed, 30% to 40% were seen once. Sequences were derived from lung tumor tissue, sampled before any cancer treatment. All receptors derive from a female donor at least 60 years old with stage I lung adenocarcinoma.

This clone has just a few counts. V and J are TRBV15 and TRBJ1-2, with D maybe TRBD1 (5 bases). The ends were cut back, 0 bases at V and 7 bases at J, with 12 bases in the middle. The V gene's germline CDR1 is LNHNV and CDR2 YYDKDF (reference sequence). There are 14 residues in the CDR3. The CDR3 loop is CATSRDVAGTGYTF. The DNA of the CDR3 is TGTGCCACCAGCAGAGATGTAGCAGGGACTGGCTACACCTTC.

By share, this clone counts as medium-sized. The chain joins TRBV11-3 to TRBJ1-3, with D unresolved. Germline V gives CDR1 SGHNT, CDR2 YENEEA. The CDR3 consists of 14 residues. V was pared by 0 bases and J by 0 bases, with 3 bases between. This CDR3 reads CASSLDYSGNTIYF. The CDR3 DNA sequence: TGTGCCAGCAGCTTAGACTACTCTGGAAACACCATATATTTT.

The chain uses TRBV19 and TRBJ1-5; D is unresolved. Germline values: CDR1 LNHDA, CDR2 SQIVND (reference sequence). V lost 3 bases, J lost 0 bases, and 9 bases lay in between. The CDR3 covers 15 residues. CDR3 nucleotides: TGTGCCAGTAGTATTATTATCAGTAGCAATCAGCCCCAGCATTTT. It specifies CASSIIISSNQPQHF.

The V gene is TRBV29-1, the J gene TRBJ1-6; D gene uncertain. The length of the CDR3 is 13 residues. Germline CDR1 is SQVTM and CDR2 is ANQGSEA. V was clipped by 5 bases and J by 0 bases, with 5 bases between them. The CDR3 DNA reads TGCAGCGTTAGCAGCTCCTATAATTCACCCCTCCACTTT. Protein product: CSVSSSYNSPLHF. The full variable domain, rest sourced from reference TRBV29-1 and TRBJ1-6, is SAVISQKPSRDICQRGTSLTIQCQVDSQVTMMFWYRQQPGQSLTLIATANQGSEATYESGFVIDKFPISRPNLTFSTLTVSNMSPEDSSIYLCSVSSSYNSPLHFGNGTRLTVT.

This rearrangement joins TRBV19 to TRBJ2-1, with TRBD2 identical over 9 bases. The CDR3 spans 15 residues. Germline CDR1 is LNHDA and CDR2 is SQIVND (reference sequence). Trimming took 1 base from V and 7 from J; bases not matched to a gene: 5. CDR3 bases: TGTGCCAGTAGTATAGTTGCGGGAGGGCCAAATGAGCAGTTCTTC. Translated, it gives CASSIVAGGPNEQFF.

The rearrangement links TRBV6-7 to TRBJ1-5; no clear D gene. TRBV6-7 is annotated as an ORF whose role is uncertain. CDR3 length: 14 residues. Trimming removed 4 bases from V and 5 bases from J, with 12 bases in between. CDR3 loop: CASSSVARDQPQHF. CDR3 DNA: TGTGCCAGCAGTTCTGTCGCCCGGGATCAGCCCCAGCATTTT.

Only a few counts were recorded for this clone. The gene calls are TRBV11-1 and TRBJ2-3; 7 bases match TRBD1. This CDR3 is built from 16 residues. From germline, CDR1 is SGHAT and CDR2 FQDESV (reference sequence). J lost 1 base, V lost 5 bases, and 9 bases had no gene match. CDR3: CASSIPGTAGTDTQYF. The CDR3 region has the DNA TGTGCCAGCAGCATACCCGGGACAGCGGGCACAGATACGCAGTATTTT.

The J gene is TRBJ1-5, the V gene TRBV29-1, with D perhaps TRBD1 (5 bases). Per the germline V gene, CDR1 is SQVTM and CDR2 is ANQGSEA. Trimming removed 4 bases from V and 4 bases from J, with 8 bases in between. The length of the CDR3 is 12 residues. The CDR3 DNA is TGCAGCGTTGGTGGGGCTAATCAGCCCCAGCATTTT. It is translated as CSVGGANQPQHF.

The V and J genes are TRBV19 and TRBJ2-5; D is uncertain. V gave up 5 bases and J gave up 5 bases, with 6 bases separating them. CDR3 length: 11 residues. From germline, CDR1 is LNHDA and CDR2 SQIVND (reference sequence). The CDR3 loop reads CASSSAETQYF. CDR3 bases: TGTGCCAGTAGTTCTGCGGAGACCCAGTACTTC.

Only a few counts were recorded for this clone. J is TRBJ2-4 and V is TRBV11-3, with 8 positions matching TRBD1. The trim removed 3 bases at V and 7 bases at J, leaving 5 bases unmatched. The CDR3 has 14 residues. CDR1 and CDR2 (germline): SGHNT, YENEEA. The CDR3 loop is CASSLGQAANIQYF. The CDR3, as DNA: TGTGCCAGCAGCTTGGGACAGGCCGCGAACATTCAGTACTTC.

The rearrangement uses TRBV19 and TRBJ2-1; 7 nucleotides align to TRBD1. CDR1 and CDR2 (germline): LNHDA, SQIVND (reference sequence). Losses at the gene ends were 10 bases for V and 1 base for J; bases not matched to a gene: 13. The CDR3 contains 16 residues. The DNA of the CDR3 is TGTGCCACCTCGGGACAGACACCAGGGTCCTACAATGAGCAGTTCTTC. Translated: CATSGQTPGSYNEQFF.

The gene calls are TRBV14 and TRBJ2-5; a weak D match, TRBD2 (6 bases). CDR1 and CDR2 (germline): SGHDN, FVKESK. V lost 1 base and J 5 bases, leaving 8 bases between the germline ends. The length of the CDR3 is 13 residues. CDR3 protein: CASSQVRGETQYF. CDR3 bases: TGTGCCAGCAGCCAAGTCCGGGGGGAGACCCAGTACTTC.

CDR3 residues: CASSGARSNQPQHF. CDR3 in DNA: TGTGCCAGTAGTGGGGCCCGGAGCAATCAGCCCCAGCATTTT. The gene calls are TRBV19 and TRBJ1-5, with D perhaps TRBD1 (5 bases). The germline V gene encodes CDR1 LNHDA and CDR2 SQIVND (reference sequence). The CDR3 contains 14 residues. V was clipped by 5 bases and J by 1 base, with 9 bases between them.

The J gene is TRBJ1-1, the V gene TRBV9, with TRBD1 as a possible D gene (6 bases). This CDR3 is 13 amino acids long. Germline assignment: CDR1 SGDLS and CDR2 YYNGEE. Trimming cost V 5 bases and J 11 bases, with 19 bases left between them. The CDR3 DNA is TGTGCCAGCAGTGAGACAGGTAACCAGAAGGCTTTCTTT. Protein: CASSETGNQKAFF. Filled out from reference TRBV9 and TRBJ1-1, the complete variable domain reads DSGVTQTPKHLITATGQRVTLRCSPRSGDLSVYWYQQSLDQGLQFLIQYYNGEERAKGNILERFSAQQFPDLHSELNLSSLELGDSALYFCASSETGNQKAFFGQGTRLTVV.

V is TRBV18 and J is TRBJ1-4; 9 bases map to TRBD1. Trimming at V came to 7 bases and at J to 8 bases, leaving 14 bases not matched to a gene. This CDR3 spans 16 amino acids. Germline V CDR1 and CDR2: KGHSH, LQKENI. CDR3 sequence reads: CASCTMAGTGIEKLFF. CDR3 nucleotides: TGTGCCAGCTGCACCATGGCCGGGACAGGGATCGAAAAACTGTTTTTT.

The chain links TRBV9 to TRBJ1-2; 7 bases map to TRBD1. The CDR3 has 17 amino acids. The junction had 10 bases not matched to a gene; V was cut back by 0 bases and J by 2 bases. CDR1 is SGDLS and CDR2 is YYNGEE in the germline V gene. The CDR3 sequence is CASSVDPETGSNYGYTF. CDR3 nucleotide sequence: TGTGCCAGCAGCGTAGACCCCGAGACAGGGTCCAACTATGGCTACACCTTC.

In its sample, this clone was seen once. J is TRBJ1-5 and V is TRBV15, with D tentatively TRBD1 (5 bases). The CDR3 sequence is 16 residues long. Trimming removed 1 base from V and 5 bases from J, with 15 bases in between. The germline V gene has CDR1 LNHNV and CDR2 YYDKDF (reference sequence). The CDR3 nucleotides are TGTGCCACCAGCAGAGCGGTCAGAGGGGTACATCAGCCCCAGCATTTT. Translating it yields CATSRAVRGVHQPQHF.

The V and J genes are TRBV6-8 and TRBJ1-1; 8 bases align to TRBD1. With 4 bases clipped from V and 5 bases from J, the junction kept 3 bases outside the gene matches. The CDR3 contains 13 residues. Germline CDR1 is MNHGY and CDR2 is SAAAGT. The CDR3 DNA reads TGTGCCAGCAGTTCGAACAGGGGGACTGAAGCTTTCTTT. It codes for CASSSNRGTEAFF.

This clone is large (0.1 to 1%) in the sample. The rearrangement uses TRBV4-1 and TRBJ2-7; a possible D gene is TRBD1 (6 bases). The germline V gene has CDR1 MGHRA and CDR2 YSYEKL. V lost 0 bases and J 5 bases, leaving 17 bases between the germline ends. The CDR3 is 16 residues long. The CDR3 DNA is TGCGCCAGCAGCCAAGATGTAGTGGCAGGGGTAGACGAGCAGTACTTC. Translating it yields CASSQDVVAGVDEQYF.

The chain is built from TRBV30 and TRBJ2-2, with 10 bases that match TRBD2. The CDR3 is made up of 16 amino acids. J lost 7 bases, V lost 2 bases, and 10 bases had no gene match. CDR1 and CDR2 from the germline V gene are GTSNPN and SVGIG (reference sequence). CDR3 protein: CAWSRGLAGVGGELFF. CDR3 nucleotides: TGTGCCTGGAGTCGGGGGCTAGCGGGAGTTGGCGGGGAGCTGTTTTTT. Looking up the rest from reference TRBV30 and TRBJ2-2 gives the full variable domain: SQTIHQWPATLVQPVGSPLSLECTVEGTSNPNLYWYRQAAGRGLQLLFYSVGIGQISSEVPQNLSASRPQDRQFILSSKKLLLSDSGFYLCAWSRGLAGVGGELFFGEGSRLTVL.

The V gene is TRBV6-8, the J gene TRBJ2-5; 9 bases align to TRBD1. The CDR3 runs to 16 residues. Germline V gene lookup returns CDR1 MNHGY and CDR2 SAAAGT. V shed 5 bases, J shed 2 bases, and the junction held 9 bases outside the gene matches. In DNA form, the CDR3 reads TGTGCCAGCAGTAAAAACCTTGGACAGGGGCAAGAGACCCAGTACTTC. This sequence encodes CASSKNLGQGQETQYF.

The chain is built from TRBV28 and TRBJ2-2, with D possibly being TRBD2 (6 bases). From germline, CDR1 is MDHEN and CDR2 SYDVKM. V lost 6 bases, J lost 4 bases, and 15 bases lay in between. CDR3 length: 15 amino acids. CDR3 loop: CASRSTRLSTGELFF. DNA of the CDR3: TGTGCCAGCAGGTCGACTAGATTGAGCACCGGGGAGCTGTTTTTT.

A few counts support this clone. The V call is TRBV11-3, the J call TRBJ1-1; tentative D call: TRBD1 (5 bases). Trimming removed 2 bases at V and 4 bases at J, with 11 bases between. This CDR3 has 14 amino acids. Germline V gives CDR1 SGHNT, CDR2 YENEEA. Here the CDR3 DNA reads TGTGCCAGCAGCTTAAGGGGAGGGAGCACTGAAGCTTTCTTT. This translates into CASSLRGGSTEAFF.

V is TRBV25-1 and J is TRBJ2-1; D may be TRBD1 (5 bases). Trimming pared 4 bases from V and 8 bases from J, leaving 9 bases between. Germline assignment: CDR1 MGHDK and CDR2 SYGVNS. This CDR3 has 12 residues. CDR3 residues: CASSVQVHEQFF. Here the CDR3 DNA reads TGTGCCAGCAGTGTACAGGTCCATGAGCAGTTCTTC. The full variable domain, in which reference TRBV25-1 and TRBJ2-1 provide the parts outside the CDR3, is EADIYQTPRYLVIGTGKKITLECSQTMGHDKMYWYQQDPGMELHLIHYSYGVNSTEKGDLSSESTVSRIRTEHFPLTLESARPSHTSQYLCASSVQVHEQFFGPGTRLTVL.

The rearrangement joins TRBV19 to TRBJ2-1; 15 bases line up with TRBD2. Trimming cost V 4 bases and J 6 bases; bases outside gene matches: 7. The CDR3 is made up of 17 amino acids. Germline assignment: CDR1 LNHDA and CDR2 SQIVND (reference sequence). The CDR3 reads CASSTRTSGRASNEQFF. The CDR3, as DNA: TGTGCCAGTAGTACACGGACTAGCGGGAGGGCCTCCAATGAGCAGTTCTTC. The full variable domain, completed using reference TRBV19 and TRBJ2-1, is DGGITQSPKYLFRKEGQNVTLSCEQNLNHDAMYWYRQDPGQGLRLIYYSQIVNDFQKGDIAEGYSVSREKKESFPLTVTSAQKNPTAFYLCASSTRTSGRASNEQFFGPGTRLTVL.

The gene calls are TRBV29-1 and TRBJ1-2; TRBD1 matches 7 bases. Per the germline V gene, CDR1 is SQVTM and CDR2 is ANQGSEA. The CDR3 runs to 14 residues. V shed 3 bases and J 4 bases; nucleotides not matched to a gene: 8. The CDR3 here is CSVDMRGQGYGYTF. As DNA, the CDR3 is TGCAGCGTTGATATGAGGGGGCAAGGCTATGGCTACACCTTC. The variable domain in full, completed from reference TRBV29-1 and TRBJ1-2, reads SAVISQKPSRDICQRGTSLTIQCQVDSQVTMMFWYRQQPGQSLTLIATANQGSEATYESGFVIDKFPISRPNLTFSTLTVSNMSPEDSSIYLCSVDMRGQGYGYTFGSGTRLTVV.